This T cell receptor beta chain originates from a study of T cell responses to AZD1222 COVID-19 vaccine. Points from the study as a whole: The study found Spike-specific TCR breadth and depth rose after two AZD1222 doses. Targets within unmutated variant regions were reportedly found for nearly half of spike-specific TCRs. Clonal diversity may have been underestimated, and the donors were mostly white British, with more females than males.

The protocol was immunoSEQ multiplex PCR, while the TCRdb copy is restricted to in-frame clones and leaves out a portion. Of 110,000 to 150,000 clones listed, roughly 92% are singletons. The table lists this clone with a few counts. Its antigen is not identified. Germline V gene sequence: CDR1 SGHRS, CDR2 YFSETQ. The V end lost 0 bases, the J end lost 5 bases, and 12 bases lay between the germline ends. CDR3 size: 16 residues. Sequencing used peripheral blood, obtained on day 0 of AZD1222 vaccination. The receptor comes from an adult in good health. The chain joins TRBV5-1 to TRBJ1-6; the D is unclear. CDR3 sequence (DNA): TGCGCCAGCAGCTTGGCCGGGCCAGAGAATAATTCACCCCTCCACTTT. Translation: CASSLAGPENNSPLHF.